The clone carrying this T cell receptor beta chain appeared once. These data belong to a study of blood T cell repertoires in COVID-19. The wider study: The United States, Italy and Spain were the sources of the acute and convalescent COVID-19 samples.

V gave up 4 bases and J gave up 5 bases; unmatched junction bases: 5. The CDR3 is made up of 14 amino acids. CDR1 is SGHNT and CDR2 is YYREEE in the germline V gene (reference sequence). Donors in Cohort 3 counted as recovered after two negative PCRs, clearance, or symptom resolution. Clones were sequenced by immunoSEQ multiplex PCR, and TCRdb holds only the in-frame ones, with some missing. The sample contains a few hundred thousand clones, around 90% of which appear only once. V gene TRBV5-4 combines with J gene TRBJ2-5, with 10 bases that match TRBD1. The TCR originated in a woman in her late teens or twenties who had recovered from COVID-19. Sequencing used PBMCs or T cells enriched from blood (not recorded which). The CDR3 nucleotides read TGTGCCAGCAGCCTATCGACAGGGGGCGAGACCCAGTACTTC. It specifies CASSLSTGGETQYF.